This T cell receptor (beta chain) was sequenced during a study of CXCR3-negative and CXCR3-positive naive CD8 T cells. General study findings and limits: The study found comparably high diversity in both naive subsets and much lower diversity in memory CD8+ cells.

With UMI labels, 5' RACE was used to prepare the TRB cDNA libraries. Reanalyzing the 5' RACE reads, TCRdb keeps one entry per CDR3 protein, without DNA. Here the sample table reports some 4,900 distinct CDR3 sequences. This clonotype is medium-sized by frequency. Its cognate antigen is unknown. Every CD8+ T cell subset underwent triplicate sorting at about 300,000 cells apiece. Definition of naive CD8+ T cells rested on a CD45RO-CCR7+CD27+CD95- profile. This TCR came from a human donor in good health. Some clones in this sample may be carry-over from other donors' samples. Sequencing was done on a sample of naive CXCR3- CD8+ T cells from blood. Subset indicated: CD45RO-CCR7+CD27+CD95- naive CD8+ T cells lacking CXCR3 (TNR3-).

The CDR3 protein is CSARDLKDAGEKLFF. V usage is TRBV20-1 and J usage is TRBJ1-4. Germline lookup yields CDR1 DFQATT and CDR2 SNEGSKA (reference sequence). The CDR3 totals 15 residues.